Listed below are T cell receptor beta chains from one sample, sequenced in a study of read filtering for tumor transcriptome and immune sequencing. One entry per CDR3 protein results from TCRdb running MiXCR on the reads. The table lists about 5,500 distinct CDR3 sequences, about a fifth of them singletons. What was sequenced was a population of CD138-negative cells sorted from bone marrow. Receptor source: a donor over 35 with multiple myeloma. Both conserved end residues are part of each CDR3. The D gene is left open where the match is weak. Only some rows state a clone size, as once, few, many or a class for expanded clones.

CASSNRDPRGLAKNIQYF	TGTGCCAGCAGCAACCGGGACCCCCGAGGTCTAGCCAAAAACATTCAGTACTTC	.	TRBJ2-4	medium-sized	TRBV3-1
CSASQRDRVNQPQHF	TGCAGTGCTAGCCAGCGGGACAGGGTGAATCAGCCCCAGCATTTT	TRBD1	TRBJ1-5	many	TRBV20-1
CASSPPIAGVNEQFF	TGTGCCAGCAGCCCGCCTATAGCGGGAGTAAATGAGCAGTTCTTC	TRBD2	TRBJ2-1	medium-sized	TRBV7-9
CASSLDLTGYETQYF	TGTGCCAGCAGCTTAGATCTGACGGGATATGAGACCCAGTACTTC	.	TRBJ2-5	many	TRBV7-2
CASSESWAQQETQYF	TGCGCCAGCAGTGAGAGCTGGGCCCAACAAGAGACCCAGTACTTC	.	TRBJ2-5	many	TRBV4-1
CASTSMGPGRTEAFF	TGTGCCAGCACCTCCATGGGCCCAGGGAGGACTGAAGCTTTCTTT	.	TRBJ1-1	many	TRBV2
CSVEDPQKNTEAFF	TGCAGCGTTGAAGATCCCCAGAAGAACACTGAAGCTTTCTTT	.	TRBJ1-1	.	TRBV29-1
CAISTDTGELFF	TGTGCCATCAGTACCGACACCGGGGAGCTGTTTTTT	.	TRBJ2-2	.	TRBV10-3
CASTKWNEQYF	TGTGCCAGCACTAAGTGGAACGAGCAGTACTTC	.	TRBJ2-7	large	TRBV25-1
CASTSGRASADTQYF	TGTGCCAGTACCTCTGGGAGGGCTAGCGCAGATACGCAGTATTTT	TRBD2	TRBJ2-3	.	TRBV6-6
CSATLQSSYNEQFF	TGCAGCGCTACTTTACAGAGCTCCTACAATGAGCAGTTCTTC	.	TRBJ2-1	many	TRBV29-1
CASSREGRSGANVLTF	TGTGCCAGCAGTCGGGAGGGGCGCTCTGGGGCCAACGTCCTGACTTTC	TRBD2	TRBJ2-6	many	TRBV2
CSAREGGLAGGGEQYF	TGCAGTGCTAGAGAGGGGGGACTAGCGGGAGGTGGCGAGCAGTACTTC	TRBD2	TRBJ2-7	medium-sized	TRBV20-1
CASSSGAGNAGSLAKNIQYF	TGTGCCAGCAGCTCTGGAGCGGGAAATGCGGGGTCTTTAGCCAAAAACATTCAGTACTTC	TRBD2	TRBJ2-4	.	TRBV7-9
CASSLGLAVMHDGREQFF	TGTGCCAGCAGTTTAGGACTAGCGGTTATGCATGACGGGCGTGAGCAGTTCTTC	TRBD2	TRBJ2-1	medium-sized	TRBV12-3/TRBV12-4
CSAREGSQTGELFF	TGCAGTGCTAGAGAGGGCTCACAAACTGGGGAGCTGTTTTTT	.	TRBJ2-2	.	TRBV20-1
CSANRDSLTSEQFF	TGCAGTGCTAACCGGGACTCCCTTACCAGTGAGCAGTTCTTC	.	TRBJ2-1	medium-sized	TRBV20-1
CASSLDFSYNEQFF	TGTGCCAGCAGCTTAGACTTCTCCTACAATGAGCAGTTCTTC	.	TRBJ2-1	.	TRBV7-3
CSARRFGSYEQYF	TGCAGTGCTAGACGGTTCGGCTCCTACGAGCAGTACTTC	.	TRBJ2-7	few	TRBV20-1
CASKEGPGLAGGPSTDTQYF	TGCGCCAGCAAGGAGGGACCGGGACTAGCGGGAGGGCCTTCCACAGATACGCAGTATTTT	TRBD2	TRBJ2-3	many	TRBV23-1
CASSLPRGGRDGFSEAFF	TGTGCCAGCAGCTTACCCAGGGGAGGGCGAGACGGTTTTTCTGAAGCTTTCTTT	.	TRBJ1-1	medium-sized	TRBV11-2
CSASTSSSSYNEQFF	TGCAGTGCTTCGACTAGCTCGAGCTCCTACAATGAGCAGTTCTTC	TRBD2	TRBJ2-1	medium-sized	TRBV20-1